This TCR beta chain is from a study of T cells expressing NK-cell markers. Details on this clonotype: No antigen is known for it.

Study-wide findings and caveats: The study found these clonotypes also leading the CD3+CD56-NKG2C+ fraction in a few donors.

This CDR3 has 15 residues. In germline, CDR1 is SNHLY, CDR2 FYNNEI. Researchers built TCR beta cDNA using 5'RACE template switching with UMIs. TCRdb re-called the 5' RACE reads; one entry per CDR3 protein, DNA not given. The sample data list 140,000 to 150,000 distinct CDR3 sequences. The rearrangement joins TRBV2 to TRBJ1-5; TCRdb returns TRBD1, unconfirmable since there is no DNA. The clonotype comes from a man aged 18 to 29 in good health. Source material: blood T cells: a sorted CD56 or NKG2C T cell subset, CD4+ or CD8+ T cells, or bulk PBMC T cells (not recorded which). CDR3 loop: CASTVQGGSNQPQHF.